This record concerns one T cell receptor (beta chain) sequence. Its target is unknown. This specimen belongs to a study of T-cell reconstitution after alpha-beta-depleted transplantation in children. Study-level points and caveats: For some patients, TCRbeta diversity was high at day 60 because of recipient T cells and thymic progenitors that survived. Alpha-beta T cells about two months after transplant reportedly derived from several hundred expanded graft clones. Hyperexpanded clones declined; after one year, newly produced T cells mostly supplied diversity.

The library targeted TCRbeta and was prepared with unique molecular identifiers. MiXCR was run by TCRdb on the PCR reads, yielding one entry per CDR3 protein. The sample shows 200,000 or so distinct CDR3 sequences, approximately 8% of them seen only once. The V and J ends lost 5 bases and 5 bases, in that order; junction bases with no gene match: 1. CDR1 is DFQATT and CDR2 is SNEGSKA in the germline V gene (reference sequence). The CDR3 totals 14 residues. This material consisted of PBMCs, mostly from graft donor cells, taken 360 days after TCRalphabeta/CD19-depleted stem cell transplant. This receptor was identified in a male patient aged 2-9 years who had a stem cell transplant for acute myeloid leukemia, so the T cells may come from the graft donor. This chain links TRBV20-1 with TRBJ2-1, with 15 positions matching TRBD2. The CDR3 region is CSAWTSGRDNEQFF. The CDR3 DNA sequence: TGCAGTGCTTGGACTAGCGGGAGGGACAATGAGCAGTTCTTC.